This entry describes one T cell receptor beta chain. Antigen: not known. Other DNA sequences of this sample code for an identical CDR3. Vbeta (60) and Jbeta (13) primers were used in the PCR. This table comes from immunoSEQ multiplex PCR, and its TCRdb copy is limited to in-frame clones, with some not included. The sample lists about 140,000 clones; approximately 57% were seen once. The data originate from a study of cytomegalovirus exposure and HLA in healthy donors. Study-level points and caveats: Later on, an analysis tied approximately 17,000 TCR beta sequences to HLA alleles at 0.05 false discovery rate. Later analysis showed TCR association rates varying by HLA locus, highest for DRB1 and lowest for HLA-C. A prior analysis recorded that most TCR beta V segments were productive about 87% or about 30% of the time.

CDR1 is SQVTM, CDR2 ANQGSEA, per germline. This CDR3 has 12 residues. Unmatched junction bases numbered 6, after V lost 5 bases and J lost 10 bases. The source is a male donor in good health and CMV-seronegative. Source material: PBMCs. This chain links TRBV29-1 with TRBJ2-1; 9 positions match TRBD2. The DNA for the CDR3 is TGCAGCGTTATATCGACTAGCGGCGAGCAGTTCTTC. Translation: CSVISTSGEQFF.